The clone carrying this T cell receptor (beta chain) was recorded a few times. Its antigen remains unknown. The sample originates from a study of T cell repertoires in ileal Crohn's disease. In the study overall: At postoperative colonoscopy, neoterminal ileum biopsies were taken as M6.

Overall study findings and caveats: Compared with CD4 T cells, sorted CD8 cells carried more expanded clones. All patients with clonality above 26.8% had endoscopic recurrence. Postoperative endoscopy occurred within one year, median approximately 7.5 months.

Indicated time point: neoterminal ileum biopsy at postoperative endoscopy, about 6 months after surgery. The repertoire was sequenced with immunoSEQ multiplex PCR; TCRdb's copy has only in-frame clones and lacks some. This table has over 8,500 clones, 79% appearing once. The CDR3 runs to 15 residues. Germline lookup yields CDR1 MRHNA and CDR2 SNTAGT. V trimming: 4 bases; J trimming: 1 base; junction bases outside the gene matches: 4. This receptor was taken from an adult with Crohn's disease. The sequencing input was ileal tissue. The chain uses TRBV6-4 and TRBJ2-3, with 8 bases aligning to TRBD2. CDR3 nucleotides: TGTGCCAGCAGTGCTGCAGCGGGGGGCACAGATACGCAGTATTTT. It encodes CASSAAAGGTDTQYF.